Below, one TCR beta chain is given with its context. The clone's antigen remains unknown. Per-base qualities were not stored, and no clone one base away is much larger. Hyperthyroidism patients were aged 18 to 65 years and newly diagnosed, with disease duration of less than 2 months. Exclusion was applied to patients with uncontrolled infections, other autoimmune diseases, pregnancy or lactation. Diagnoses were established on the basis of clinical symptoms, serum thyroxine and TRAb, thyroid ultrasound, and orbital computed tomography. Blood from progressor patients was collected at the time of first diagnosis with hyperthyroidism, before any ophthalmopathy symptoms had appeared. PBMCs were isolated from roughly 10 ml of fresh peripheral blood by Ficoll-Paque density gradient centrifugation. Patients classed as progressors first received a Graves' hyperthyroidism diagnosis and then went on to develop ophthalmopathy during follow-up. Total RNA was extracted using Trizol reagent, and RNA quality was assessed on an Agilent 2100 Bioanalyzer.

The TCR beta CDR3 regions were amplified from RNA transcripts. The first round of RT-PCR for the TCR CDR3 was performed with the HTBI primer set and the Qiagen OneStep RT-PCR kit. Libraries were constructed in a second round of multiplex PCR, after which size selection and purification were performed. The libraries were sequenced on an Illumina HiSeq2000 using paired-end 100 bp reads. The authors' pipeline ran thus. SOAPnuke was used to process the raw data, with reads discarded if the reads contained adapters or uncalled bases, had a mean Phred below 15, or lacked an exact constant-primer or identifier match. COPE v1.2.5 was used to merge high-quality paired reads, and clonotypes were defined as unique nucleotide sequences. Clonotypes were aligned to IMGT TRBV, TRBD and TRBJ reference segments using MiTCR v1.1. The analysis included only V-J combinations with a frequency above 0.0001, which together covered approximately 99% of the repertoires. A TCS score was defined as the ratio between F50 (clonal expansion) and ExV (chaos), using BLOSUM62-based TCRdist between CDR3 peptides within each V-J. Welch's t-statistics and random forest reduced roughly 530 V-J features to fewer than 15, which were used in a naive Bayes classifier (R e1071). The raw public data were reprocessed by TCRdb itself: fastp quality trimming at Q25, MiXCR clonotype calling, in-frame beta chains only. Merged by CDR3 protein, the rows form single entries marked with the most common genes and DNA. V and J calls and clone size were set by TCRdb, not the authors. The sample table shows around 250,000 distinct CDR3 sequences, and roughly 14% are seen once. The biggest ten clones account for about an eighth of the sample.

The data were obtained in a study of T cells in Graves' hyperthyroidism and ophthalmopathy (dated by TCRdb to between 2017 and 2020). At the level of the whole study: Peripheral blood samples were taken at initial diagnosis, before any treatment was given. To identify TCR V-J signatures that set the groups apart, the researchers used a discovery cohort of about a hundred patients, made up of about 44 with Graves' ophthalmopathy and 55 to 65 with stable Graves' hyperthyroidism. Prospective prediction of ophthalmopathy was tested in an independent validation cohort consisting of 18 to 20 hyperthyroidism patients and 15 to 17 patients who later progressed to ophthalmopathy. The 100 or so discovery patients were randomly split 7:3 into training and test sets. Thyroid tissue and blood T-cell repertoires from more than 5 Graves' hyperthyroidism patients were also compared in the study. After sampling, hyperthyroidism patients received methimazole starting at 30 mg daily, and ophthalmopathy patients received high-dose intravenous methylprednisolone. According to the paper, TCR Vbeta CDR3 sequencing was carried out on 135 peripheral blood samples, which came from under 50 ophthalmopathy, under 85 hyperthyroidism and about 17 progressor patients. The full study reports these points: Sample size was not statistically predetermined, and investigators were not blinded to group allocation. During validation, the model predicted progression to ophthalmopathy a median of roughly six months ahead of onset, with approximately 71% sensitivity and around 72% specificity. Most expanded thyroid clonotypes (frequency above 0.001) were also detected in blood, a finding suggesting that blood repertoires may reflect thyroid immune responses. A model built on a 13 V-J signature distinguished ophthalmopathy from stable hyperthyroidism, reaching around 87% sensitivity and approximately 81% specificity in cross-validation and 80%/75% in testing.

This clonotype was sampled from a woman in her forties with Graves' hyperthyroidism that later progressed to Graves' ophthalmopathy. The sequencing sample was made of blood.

The CDR3 protein sequence reads: CASSSGGETGELFF. The DNA sequence is as follows: TGTGCCAGCAGTTCAGGGGGCGAAACCGGGGAGCTGTTTTTT. This chain is built from TRBV6-9 and TRBJ2-2, with TRBD1 identical over 8 junction bases. V trim: 4 bases; J trim: 5 bases; unmatched bases: 3. CDR1 and CDR2 (MNHGY, SVAAGI) derive from the germline V gene. Including the terminal cysteine and phenylalanine, the CDR3 comprises 14 residues. Only the CDR3 part of the read is kept: 42 bases, read in frame from the first base.